What follows describes a single T cell receptor (beta chain). As yet, its antigen is unknown. This entry belongs to a study of memory CD4+ T cells and cytomegalovirus serostatus. Study summary: This sample comes from healthy Belgian adults, eight or nine CMV seropositive, about 25 seronegative.

Original analysis: After removing out-of-frame reads, 2 million to 2.5 million distinct TCRbeta sequences remained. Profiling relied on immunoSEQ multiplex PCR, and the TCRdb table lists in-frame clones only, not all of them. That table furnishes V, J and clone size, whereas the DNA furnished D and trimming. This table holds about 39,000 clones, roughly 80% found once. Study-level results: Repertoires predicted CMV serostatus with median bootstrapped AUC of about 0.95.

Per the germline V gene, CDR1 is SGHRS and CDR2 is YFSETQ. Trimming took 2 bases from V and 6 from J; bases not matched to a gene: 4. This CDR3 spans 15 amino acids. Single viable CD3+CD4+CD8-CD45RO+ cells were sorted as the memory CD4+ T cells. CMV serostatus came from serum IgG against pp150, pp28, p38, p52. This sequence joins TRBV5-1 and TRBJ1-4, with TRBD1 identical over 10 bases. The sample comprised memory CD4+ T cells from blood. The sequence derives from an adult in good health and CMV-seronegative. The CDR3 DNA reads as TGCGCCAGCAGCTTTACCGGGACAGGGGATGAAAAACTGTTTTTT. It specifies CASSFTGTGDEKLFF.